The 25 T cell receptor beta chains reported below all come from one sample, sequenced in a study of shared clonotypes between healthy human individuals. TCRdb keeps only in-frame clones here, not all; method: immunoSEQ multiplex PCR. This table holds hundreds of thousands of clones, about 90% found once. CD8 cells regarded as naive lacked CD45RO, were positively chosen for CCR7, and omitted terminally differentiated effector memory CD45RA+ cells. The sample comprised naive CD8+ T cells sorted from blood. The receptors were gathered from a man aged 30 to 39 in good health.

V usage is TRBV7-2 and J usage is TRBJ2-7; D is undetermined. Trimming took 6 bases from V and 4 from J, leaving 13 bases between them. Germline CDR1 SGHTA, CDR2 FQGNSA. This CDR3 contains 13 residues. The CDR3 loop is CASRSKYGYEQYF. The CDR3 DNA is TGTGCCAGCAGATCAAAGTACGGATACGAGCAGTACTTC.

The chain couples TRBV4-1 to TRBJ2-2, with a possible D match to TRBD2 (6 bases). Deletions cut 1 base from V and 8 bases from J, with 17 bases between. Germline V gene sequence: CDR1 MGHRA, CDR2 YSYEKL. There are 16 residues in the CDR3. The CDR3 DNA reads TGCGCCAGCAGCCAAGTCGTGGTAGCGGAGGGGGGGGAGCTGTTTTTT. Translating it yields CASSQVVVAEGGELFF.

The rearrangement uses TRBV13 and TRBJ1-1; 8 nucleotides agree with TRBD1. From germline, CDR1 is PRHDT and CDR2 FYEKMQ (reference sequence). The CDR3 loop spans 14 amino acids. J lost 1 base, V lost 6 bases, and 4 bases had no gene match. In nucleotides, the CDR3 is TGTGCCAGCAGTCGGGGACAGGAGAACACTGAAGCTTTCTTT. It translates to CASSRGQENTEAFF.

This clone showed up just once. DNA for the CDR3: TGTGCCAGCAGTTACGAAAGCGGGGGCACAGATACGCAGTATTTT. This sequence encodes CASSYESGGTDTQYF. V gene TRBV6-9 combines with J gene TRBJ2-3; TRBD2 matches at 7 bases. This CDR3 contains 15 residues. The ends lost 3 bases at V and 1 base at J; junction bases unmatched: 4. Germline assignment: CDR1 MNHGY and CDR2 SVAAGI.

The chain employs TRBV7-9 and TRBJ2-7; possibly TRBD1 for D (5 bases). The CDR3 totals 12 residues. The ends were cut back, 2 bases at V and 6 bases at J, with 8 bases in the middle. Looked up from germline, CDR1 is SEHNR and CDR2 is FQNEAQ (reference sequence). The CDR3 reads CASSLFDSEQYF. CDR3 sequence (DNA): TGTGCCAGCAGCTTATTCGACAGCGAGCAGTACTTC.

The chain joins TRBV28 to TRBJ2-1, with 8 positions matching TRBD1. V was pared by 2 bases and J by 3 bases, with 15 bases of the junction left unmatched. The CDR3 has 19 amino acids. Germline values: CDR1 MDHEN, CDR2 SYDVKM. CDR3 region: CASSLRRTGSPLGYNEQFF. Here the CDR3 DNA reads TGTGCCAGCAGTTTAAGAAGGACAGGGAGCCCCCTGGGCTACAATGAGCAGTTCTTC.

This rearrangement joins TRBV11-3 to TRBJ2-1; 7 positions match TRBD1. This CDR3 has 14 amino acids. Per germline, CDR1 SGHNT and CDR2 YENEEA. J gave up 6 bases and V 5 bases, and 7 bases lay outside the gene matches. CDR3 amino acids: CASSDKSGGNEQFF. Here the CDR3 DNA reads TGTGCCAGCAGCGACAAATCAGGGGGCAATGAGCAGTTCTTC.

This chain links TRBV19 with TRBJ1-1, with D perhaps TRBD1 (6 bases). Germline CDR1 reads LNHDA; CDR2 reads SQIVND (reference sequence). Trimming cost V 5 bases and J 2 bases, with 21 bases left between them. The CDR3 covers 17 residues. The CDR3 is CASSVSRDIKPNTEAFF. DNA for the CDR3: TGTGCCAGTAGTGTTTCCCGGGACATAAAACCTAACACTGAAGCTTTCTTT.

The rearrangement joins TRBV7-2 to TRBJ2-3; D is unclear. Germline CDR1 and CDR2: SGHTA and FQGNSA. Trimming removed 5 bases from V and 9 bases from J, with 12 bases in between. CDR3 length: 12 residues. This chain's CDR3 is CASSPSWPTQYF. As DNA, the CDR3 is TGTGCCAGCAGCCCGAGCTGGCCAACGCAGTATTTT.

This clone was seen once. The CDR3 DNA sequence: TGTGCCAGCAGCTCGCGAAGCGGGCCCCCGGCGAATGAGCAGTTCTTC. This codes for CASSSRSGPPANEQFF. The chain carries TRBV7-3 and TRBJ2-1; TRBD2 might be the D (6 bases). Germline CDR1 SGHTA, CDR2 FQGTGA. The CDR3 sequence is 16 residues long. Trimming shortened V by 4 bases and J by 7 bases, and 20 bases separated the two germline ends.

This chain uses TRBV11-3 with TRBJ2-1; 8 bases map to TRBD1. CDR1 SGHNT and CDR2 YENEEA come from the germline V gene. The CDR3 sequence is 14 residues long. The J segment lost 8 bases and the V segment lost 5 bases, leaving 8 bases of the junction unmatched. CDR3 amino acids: CASSPRDRGDEQFF. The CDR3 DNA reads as TGTGCCAGCAGCCCTCGAGACAGGGGCGATGAGCAGTTCTTC.

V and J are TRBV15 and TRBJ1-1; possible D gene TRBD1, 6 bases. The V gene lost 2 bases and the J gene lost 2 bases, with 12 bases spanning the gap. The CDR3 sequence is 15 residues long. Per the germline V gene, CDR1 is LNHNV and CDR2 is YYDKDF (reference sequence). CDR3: CATSRPLDSNTEAFF. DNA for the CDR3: TGTGCCACCAGCAGACCCCTGGACAGTAACACTGAAGCTTTCTTT.

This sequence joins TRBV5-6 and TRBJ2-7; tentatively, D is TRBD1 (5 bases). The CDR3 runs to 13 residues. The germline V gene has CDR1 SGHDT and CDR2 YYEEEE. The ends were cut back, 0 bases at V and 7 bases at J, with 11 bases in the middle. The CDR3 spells CASSLVGVKEQYF. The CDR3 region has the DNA TGTGCCAGCAGCTTGGTAGGGGTAAAAGAGCAGTACTTC. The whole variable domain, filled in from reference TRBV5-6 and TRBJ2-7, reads DAGVTQSPTHLIKTRGQQVTLRCSPKSGHDTVSWYQQALGQGPQFIFQYYEEEERQRGNFPDRFSGHQFPNYSSELNVNALLLGDSALYLCASSLVGVKEQYFGPGTRLTVT.

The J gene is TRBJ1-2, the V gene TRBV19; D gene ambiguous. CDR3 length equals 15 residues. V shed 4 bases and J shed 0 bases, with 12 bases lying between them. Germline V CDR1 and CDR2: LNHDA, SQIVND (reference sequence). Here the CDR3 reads CASSTTPNTNYGYTF. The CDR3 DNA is TGTGCCAGTAGTACGACCCCAAATACTAACTATGGCTACACCTTC. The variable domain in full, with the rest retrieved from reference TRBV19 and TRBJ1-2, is DGGITQSPKYLFRKEGQNVTLSCEQNLNHDAMYWYRQDPGQGLRLIYYSQIVNDFQKGDIAEGYSVSREKKESFPLTVTSAQKNPTAFYLCASSTTPNTNYGYTFGSGTRLTVV.

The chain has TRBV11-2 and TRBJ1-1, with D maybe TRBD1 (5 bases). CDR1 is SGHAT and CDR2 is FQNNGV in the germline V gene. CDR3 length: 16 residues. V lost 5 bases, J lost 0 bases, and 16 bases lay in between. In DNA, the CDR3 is TGTGCCAGCAGCCCCGGCCCCGGCAGGGTGAACACTGAAGCTTTCTTT. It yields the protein CASSPGPGRVNTEAFF.

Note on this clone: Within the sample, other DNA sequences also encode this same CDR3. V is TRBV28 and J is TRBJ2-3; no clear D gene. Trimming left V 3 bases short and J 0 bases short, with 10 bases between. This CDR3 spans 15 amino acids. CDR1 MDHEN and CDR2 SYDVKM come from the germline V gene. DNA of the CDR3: TGTGCCAGCAGTTTCGGCGCGACTAGCACAGATACGCAGTATTTT. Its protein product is CASSFGATSTDTQYF.

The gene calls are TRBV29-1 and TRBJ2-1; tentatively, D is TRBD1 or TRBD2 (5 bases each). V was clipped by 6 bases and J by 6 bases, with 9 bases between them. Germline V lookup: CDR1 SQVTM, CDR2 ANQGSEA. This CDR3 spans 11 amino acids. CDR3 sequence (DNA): TGCAGCGTCCAGGGACGCAATGAGCAGTTCTTC. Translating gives CSVQGRNEQFF.

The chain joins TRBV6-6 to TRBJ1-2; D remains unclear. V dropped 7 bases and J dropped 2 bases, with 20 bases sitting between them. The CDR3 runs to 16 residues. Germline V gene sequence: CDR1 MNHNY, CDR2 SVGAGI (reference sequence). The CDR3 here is CASTITWPNQNYGYTF. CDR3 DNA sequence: TGTGCCAGCACCATTACTTGGCCAAATCAAAACTATGGCTACACCTTC.

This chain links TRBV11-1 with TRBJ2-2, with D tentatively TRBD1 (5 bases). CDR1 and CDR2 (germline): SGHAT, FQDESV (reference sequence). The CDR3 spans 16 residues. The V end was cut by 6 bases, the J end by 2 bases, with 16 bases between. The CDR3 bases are TGTGCCAGCAGTGTCGACAGCCTTACCAACACCGGGGAGCTGTTTTTT. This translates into CASSVDSLTNTGELFF.

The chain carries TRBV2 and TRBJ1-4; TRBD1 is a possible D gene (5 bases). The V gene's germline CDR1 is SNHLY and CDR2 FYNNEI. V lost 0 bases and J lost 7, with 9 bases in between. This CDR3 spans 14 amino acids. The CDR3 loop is CASSEAGGGEKLFF. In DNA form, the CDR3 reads TGTGCCAGCAGTGAAGCTGGGGGGGGTGAAAAACTGTTTTTT. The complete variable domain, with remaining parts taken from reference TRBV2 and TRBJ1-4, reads EPEVTQTPSHQVTQMGQEVILRCVPISNHLYFYWYRQILGQKVEFLVSFYNNEISEKSEIFDDQFSVERPDGSNFTLKIRSTKLEDSAMYFCASSEAGGGEKLFFGSGTQLSVL.

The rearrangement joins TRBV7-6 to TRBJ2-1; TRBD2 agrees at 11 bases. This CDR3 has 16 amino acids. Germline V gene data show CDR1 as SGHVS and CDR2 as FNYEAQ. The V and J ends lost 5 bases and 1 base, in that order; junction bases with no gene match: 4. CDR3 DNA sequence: TGTGCCAGCAGCCCAACTAGCGGGAGTTCCTACAATGAGCAGTTCTTC. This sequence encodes CASSPTSGSSYNEQFF.

CDR3 bases: TGTGCAACGAGGCAGGGCATCGCGACGACCTACGAGCAGTACTTC. It is translated as CATRQGIATTYEQYF. V and J are TRBV6-5 and TRBJ2-7; D might be TRBD1 (5 bases). There are 15 residues in the CDR3. Germline CDR1 is MNHEY and CDR2 is SVGAGI.

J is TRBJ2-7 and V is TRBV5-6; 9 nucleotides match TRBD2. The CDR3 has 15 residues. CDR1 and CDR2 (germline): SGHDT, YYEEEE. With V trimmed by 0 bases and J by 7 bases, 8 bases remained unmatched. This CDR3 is CASSLAETSGWEQYF. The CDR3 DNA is TGTGCCAGCAGCTTGGCGGAGACTAGCGGATGGGAGCAGTACTTC.

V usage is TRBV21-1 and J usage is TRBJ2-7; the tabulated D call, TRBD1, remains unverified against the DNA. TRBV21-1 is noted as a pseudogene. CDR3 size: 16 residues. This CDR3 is CASSKDGAQRIHEQYF. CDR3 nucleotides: TGTGCCAGCAGCAAAGATGGGGCTCAAAGAATTCACGAGCAGTACTTC.

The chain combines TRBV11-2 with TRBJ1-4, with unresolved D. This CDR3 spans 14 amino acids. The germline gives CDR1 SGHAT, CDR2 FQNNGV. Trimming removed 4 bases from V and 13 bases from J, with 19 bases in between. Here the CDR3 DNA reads TGTGCCAGCAGCTCGCTTCTAACCGTGGATGGACTGTTTTTT. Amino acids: CASSSLLTVDGLFF.